Presented here are 32 T cell receptor beta chains from one specimen sequenced in a study of T cells in Graves' hyperthyroidism and ophthalmopathy. Researchers amplified the TCR beta CDR3 regions from RNA transcripts. The primer set for the first-round RT-PCR of the TCR CDR3 was HTBI. Each CDR3 protein is one row after TCRdb ran MiXCR on the multiplex PCR reads. Of 300,000 to 350,000 distinct CDR3 sequences listed, roughly a fifth are singletons. The sample consisted of blood. The receptors were gathered from a woman between 50 and 59 years old with Graves' hyperthyroidism.

This clonotype was found many times. The chain couples TRBV6-2 or TRBV6-3 to TRBJ2-7, with TRBD1 matching over 12 bases. J gave up 7 bases and V 6 bases, and 4 bases lay outside the gene matches. The germline gives CDR1 MNHEY, CDR2 SVGEGT. The CDR3 has 13 residues. CDR3 DNA sequence: TGTGCCAGCAGCCGGGACAGGGGGCTTGAGCAGTACTTC. Its translation is CASSRDRGLEQYF.

This clonotype showed up many times. V is TRBV3-1 and J is TRBJ1-2, with a tentative D call TRBD1 (5 bases). Deletions cut 0 bases from V and 5 bases from J, with 7 bases between. The germline CDR1 and CDR2 sequences are LGHDT and YNNKEL (reference sequence). The CDR3 sequence is 13 residues long. The CDR3 loop is CASSQDSGYGYTF. In DNA form, the CDR3 reads TGTGCCAGCAGCCAAGATTCAGGGTATGGCTACACCTTC.

In DNA, the CDR3 is TGTGCCAGCAGGAAGTTAAGCAACACTGAAGCTTTCTTT. Protein product: CASRKLSNTEAFF. V and J are TRBV28 and TRBJ1-1, with no clear D. CDR1 is MDHEN, CDR2 SYDVKM, per germline. V gave up 6 bases and J gave up 2 bases, with 10 bases separating them. CDR3 length: 13 amino acids.

This chain links TRBV12-3 or TRBV12-4 with TRBJ1-2; D remains ambiguous. The CDR3 covers 13 residues. V was trimmed by 6 bases and J by 6 bases, leaving 14 bases between them. CDR3 DNA: TGTGCCAGCAGGCCCGAGTTTGTGGATGGCTACACCTTC. Translation: CASRPEFVDGYTF.

This clonotype was seen only a few times. The J gene is TRBJ2-7, the V gene TRBV19; TRBD1 matches 11 bases. CDR1 and CDR2 from the germline V gene are LNHDA and SQIVND (reference sequence). The CDR3 is 13 residues long. V trimming: 6 bases; J trimming: 6 bases; junction bases outside the gene matches: 4. The CDR3, as DNA: TGTGCCAGTAGCCGGGACAGGGGGACCGAGCAGTACTTC. Translating gives CASSRDRGTEQYF. Combining the CDR3 with reference TRBV19 and TRBJ2-7 gives the whole variable domain DGGITQSPKYLFRKEGQNVTLSCEQNLNHDAMYWYRQDPGQGLRLIYYSQIVNDFQKGDIAEGYSVSREKKESFPLTVTSAQKNPTAFYLCASSRDRGTEQYFGPGTRLTVT.

Many counts were recorded for this clonotype. The rearrangement joins TRBV14 to TRBJ2-7; the D is unclear. The CDR3 is made up of 13 amino acids. CDR1 is SGHDN and CDR2 is FVKESK in the germline V gene. V was pared by 4 bases and J by 3 bases, with 10 bases between. The CDR3 protein is CASSRGRFYEQYF. CDR3 nucleotide sequence: TGTGCCAGCAGCCGAGGACGGTTCTACGAGCAGTACTTC.

This clonotype was picked up many times. In DNA form, the CDR3 reads TGTGCCAGCAGTTTGGGGGTTACAGATACGCAGTATTTT. This translates into CASSLGVTDTQYF. The genes are TRBV28 and TRBJ2-3, with D perhaps matching TRBD1 or TRBD2 (5 bases each). V shed 3 bases and J shed 3 bases, with 7 bases lying between them. The CDR3 spans 13 residues. Germline V lookup: CDR1 MDHEN, CDR2 SYDVKM.

In this sample, this clonotype turned up many times. The genes are TRBV12-3 or TRBV12-4 and TRBJ1-1; no definite D call. The CDR3 runs 12 residues. V lost 3 bases and J lost 7, with 9 bases in between. The CDR3 nucleotides are TGTGCCAGCAGTTTTGGTGCGAATGAAGCTTTCTTT. It is translated as CASSFGANEAFF.

This clonotype was counted many times. The chain links TRBV6-1 to TRBJ2-7; 7 bases fit TRBD1. Germline CDR1 and CDR2: MNHNS and SASEGT. V gave up 7 bases and J gave up 4 bases; unmatched junction bases: 16. The CDR3 is made up of 16 amino acids. CDR3 in amino acids: CASTKTGARGVYEQYF. The CDR3 nucleotides are TGTGCCAGCACAAAAACAGGGGCCCGGGGTGTTTACGAGCAGTACTTC.

The V and J genes are TRBV9 and TRBJ2-3; the D gene is possibly TRBD2 (6 bases). V was clipped by 0 bases and J by 1 base, with 15 bases between them. CDR1 is SGDLS and CDR2 is YYNGEE in the germline V gene. The CDR3 has 17 amino acids. The CDR3: CASSVVGGKRGTDTQYF. The CDR3 nucleotides read TGTGCCAGCAGCGTAGTTGGGGGGAAGAGGGGCACAGATACGCAGTATTTT.

This chain uses TRBV20-1 with TRBJ2-1; a weak D match, TRBD1 (5 bases). The germline V and J ends were trimmed by 4 bases and 9 bases, with 16 bases remaining between them. This CDR3 has 13 residues. From germline, CDR1 is DFQATT and CDR2 SNEGSKA (reference sequence). CDR3: CSATPGFASEQFF. The CDR3 bases are TGCAGTGCTACCCCAGGGTTTGCAAGTGAGCAGTTCTTC.

This clonotype has ten or more counts. The rearrangement uses TRBV19 and TRBJ1-1; TRBD1 aligns across 10 bases. Germline CDR1 reads LNHDA; CDR2 reads SQIVND (reference sequence). The CDR3 runs 15 residues. V dropped 7 bases and J dropped 7; count of bases not matched to a gene: 12. The CDR3 is CASTLRGQGRGEAFF. The CDR3 DNA is TGTGCCAGTACCCTGCGGGGACAGGGGCGTGGTGAAGCTTTCTTT.

This clonotype was seen ten or more times. The rearrangement uses TRBV20-1 and TRBJ2-7; 11 bases match TRBD2. The CDR3 runs 17 residues. The V gene's germline CDR1 is DFQATT and CDR2 SNEGSKA (reference sequence). With V trimmed by 2 bases and J by 4 bases, 13 bases remained unmatched. In nucleotides, the CDR3 is TGCAGTGCTAGACCCCAGAGACCGGGACTAGCGGTTTACGAGCAGTACTTC. It translates to CSARPQRPGLAVYEQYF.

This clonotype was detected a few times. The chain recombines TRBV28 with TRBJ2-3; no clear D. The germline V gene has CDR1 MDHEN and CDR2 SYDVKM. The CDR3 contains 12 residues. The V gene lost 2 bases and the J gene lost 7 bases, with 7 bases spanning the gap. The CDR3 region is CASSLVRHTQYF. Here the CDR3 DNA reads TGTGCCAGCAGTTTAGTACGGCATACGCAGTATTTT. The entire variable domain, with the rest obtained from reference TRBV28 and TRBJ2-3, is as follows: DVKVTQSSRYLVKRTGEKVFLECVQDMDHENMFWYRQDPGLGLRLIYFSYDVKMKEKGDIPEGYSVSREKKERFSLILESASTNQTSMYLCASSLVRHTQYFGPGTRLTVL.

This clonotype has more than one count but fewer than ten. This chain joins TRBV25-1 and TRBJ1-2; a weak D match, TRBD1 (6 bases). Germline V CDR1 and CDR2: MGHDK, SYGVNS. V lost 6 bases, J lost 1 base, and 9 bases lay in between. The CDR3 is 13 amino acids. The CDR3 sequence: CASRDSLNYGYTF. CDR3 nucleotide sequence: TGTGCCAGCAGGGACAGCCTTAACTATGGCTACACCTTC.

This clonotype has ten or more counts. The chain has TRBV12-3 or TRBV12-4 and TRBJ1-1; possibly TRBD1 for D (5 bases). Trimming pared 5 bases from V and 1 base from J, leaving 11 bases between. The CDR3 length is 14 residues. The CDR3 nucleotides are TGTGCCAGCAGTCCCAGGGCTGGGAACACTGAAGCTTTCTTT. This sequence encodes CASSPRAGNTEAFF.

V usage is TRBV2 and J usage is TRBJ2-2; D is possibly TRBD1 (6 bases). CDR3 length: 16 amino acids. Germline V lookup: CDR1 SNHLY, CDR2 FYNNEI. V gave up 1 base and J gave up 2 bases, with 11 bases separating them. CDR3 DNA sequence: TGTGCCAGCAGTGAAGTGGCAGGGGAAAACACCGGGGAGCTGTTTTTT. Amino acids: CASSEVAGENTGELFF.

This clonotype was recorded at least ten times. V usage is TRBV11-1 and J usage is TRBJ2-5; 8 nucleotides match TRBD1. V gave up 3 bases and J gave up 7 bases; unmatched junction bases: 10. CDR1 SGHAT and CDR2 FQDESV come from the germline V gene (reference sequence). This CDR3 is built from 15 residues. CDR3 nucleotide sequence: TGTGCCAGCAGCTTGAGACAGGGGCGCAGTCGGACCCAGTACTTC. Translation gives CASSLRQGRSRTQYF.

This clonotype was seen repeatedly, ten times or more. The V and J genes are TRBV29-1 and TRBJ2-4; no clear D gene. Germline V gene lookup returns CDR1 SQVTM and CDR2 ANQGSEA. V lost 7 bases and J 5 bases, leaving 15 bases between the germline ends. The CDR3 consists of 13 residues. CDR3 bases: TGCAGCGCCATTGACCGGTATCAAAACATTCAGTACTTC. Residues: CSAIDRYQNIQYF.

This clonotype was recorded a few times. CDR3 nucleotides: TGCGCCAGCTACTGGAGGGGGCTCACAGATACGCAGTATTTT. It encodes CASYWRGLTDTQYF. The chain links TRBV5-1 to TRBJ2-3, with D possibly matching TRBD1 (7 bases). Trimming left V 7 bases short and J 2 bases short, with 14 bases between. Germline-derived CDR1 and CDR2 are SGHRS and YFSETQ. This CDR3 has 14 amino acids.

The chain links TRBV11-2 to TRBJ1-2, with D unclear. V was clipped by 5 bases and J by 2 bases, with 15 bases between them. The V gene's germline CDR1 is SGHAT and CDR2 FQNNGV. CDR3 length equals 15 residues. The CDR3: CASSQTTVNNYGYTF. For the CDR3, the DNA is TGTGCCAGCAGCCAGACTACGGTTAACAACTATGGCTACACCTTC.

Note on this clonotype: Possible read error: a much larger clone is one base away. This sequence joins TRBV2 and TRBJ2-1, with D possibly TRBD2 on 6 matching bases. V shed 5 bases and J shed 6 bases, with 11 bases lying between them. The germline CDR1 and CDR2 sequences are SNHLY and FYNNEI. This CDR3 contains 13 residues. As DNA, the CDR3 is TGTGCCAGCAGTCCCGGGACTTTCAATGAGCAGTTCTTC. The encoded protein is CASSPGTFNEQFF. Combining the CDR3 with reference TRBV2 and TRBJ2-1 gives the whole variable domain EPEVTQTPSHQVTQMGQEVILRCVPISNHLYFYWYRQILGQKVEFLVSFYNNEISEKSEIFDDQFSVERPDGSNFTLKIRSTKLEDSAMYFCASSPGTFNEQFFGPGTRLTVL.

This clonotype was seen at least ten times. The gene calls are TRBV2 and TRBJ2-3; 9 bases are a match to TRBD1. J lost 2 bases, V lost 9 bases, and 6 bases had no gene match. The CDR3 runs to 14 residues. Germline CDR1 reads SNHLY; CDR2 reads FYNNEI. The chain's CDR3 is CARLRDRDTDTQYF. The DNA of the CDR3 is TGTGCCAGACTGAGGGACAGGGACACAGATACGCAGTATTTT.

At least ten counts were recorded for this clonotype. The rearrangement uses TRBV20-1 and TRBJ2-7; 7 positions match TRBD1. With 5 bases clipped from V and 7 bases from J, the junction kept 11 bases outside the gene matches. The CDR3 totals 13 residues. The germline V gene has CDR1 DFQATT and CDR2 SNEGSKA (reference sequence). The CDR3 region is CSAPPDRAGEQYF. CDR3 nucleotides: TGCAGTGCTCCTCCTGACAGGGCTGGAGAGCAGTACTTC.

The chain recombines TRBV10-3 with TRBJ1-1, with 7 nucleotides matching TRBD1. Germline CDR1 and CDR2: ENHRY and SYGVKD. V shed 7 bases, J shed 2 bases, and the junction held 7 bases outside the gene matches. This CDR3 spans 14 amino acids. DNA for the CDR3: TGTGCCATCACTCAGGGGGGCAGTAACACTGAAGCTTTCTTT. Its protein is CAITQGGSNTEAFF.

V gene TRBV7-2 combines with J gene TRBJ2-1; the D is unclear. The germline V gene encodes CDR1 SGHTA and CDR2 FQGNSA. This CDR3 is built from 15 residues. V shed 6 bases and J shed 7 bases, with 19 bases lying between them. In DNA form, the CDR3 reads TGTGCCAGCAGGAAACTGAGCTGGACCGGTAATGAGCAGTTCTTC. Its protein is CASRKLSWTGNEQFF.

In its sample, this clonotype was seen many times. The chain uses TRBV7-9 and TRBJ2-5; 8 nucleotides match TRBD2. The CDR3 has 18 residues. Per germline, CDR1 SEHNR and CDR2 FQNEAQ (reference sequence). V dropped 1 base and J dropped 3; count of bases not matched to a gene: 13. The CDR3 DNA follows: TGTGCCAGCAGCTTAGAACCGGGAGGGCCGATACTAAAAGAGACCCAGTACTTC. Protein sequence: CASSLEPGGPILKETQYF.

This clonotype showed up many times. As DNA, the CDR3 is TGTGCCAGCGGACGGGACCGCACAGATACGCAGTATTTT. The encoded protein is CASGRDRTDTQYF. The chain combines TRBV2 with TRBJ2-3, with D possibly called TRBD1 or TRBD2 (5 bases each). Germline values: CDR1 SNHLY, CDR2 FYNNEI. Trimming shortened V by 8 bases and J by 1 base, and 10 bases separated the two germline ends. CDR3 length equals 13 residues.

This clonotype was seen at least ten times. This chain joins TRBV28 and TRBJ2-1; D perhaps matches TRBD1 (6 bases). The germline V and J ends were trimmed by 3 bases and 10 bases, with 28 bases remaining between them. This CDR3 has 18 residues. The germline CDR1 and CDR2 sequences are MDHEN and SYDVKM. As DNA, the CDR3 is TGTGCCAGCAGTTTGGGCGGGTGGGGACATAGGCGAAACGACGAGCAGTTCTTC. Its protein is CASSLGGWGHRRNDEQFF.

Ten or more counts support this clonotype. This chain joins TRBV11-2 and TRBJ1-1; D is undetermined. V lost 5 bases to trimming and J lost 4 bases, with 23 bases between them. CDR3 length: 17 amino acids. CDR1 and CDR2 (germline): SGHAT, FQNNGV. CDR3 sequence (DNA): TGTGCCAGCAGCCTAAACACGCTTTTTTGGCGCGGCACTGAAGCTTTCTTT. Amino acids: CASSLNTLFWRGTEAFF. Together with reference TRBV11-2 and TRBJ1-1, the CDR3 gives the full variable domain: EAGVAQSPRYKIIEKRQSVAFWCNPISGHATLYWYQQILGQGPKLLIQFQNNGVVDDSQLPKDRFSAERLKGVDSTLKIQPAKLEDSAVYLCASSLNTLFWRGTEAFFGQGTRLTVV.

There are many counts of this clonotype. The V gene is TRBV9, the J gene TRBJ2-2, with D uncertain. V dropped 2 bases and J dropped 8 bases, with 13 bases sitting between them. This CDR3 comprises 14 residues. Germline V gene data show CDR1 as SGDLS and CDR2 as YYNGEE. The CDR3 reads CASSVGHVIGELFF. For the CDR3, the DNA is TGTGCCAGCAGCGTCGGGCATGTAATAGGGGAGCTGTTTTTT.

This clonotype was detected only a few times. The J gene is TRBJ1-6, the V gene TRBV9; unclear D gene. The CDR3 totals 14 residues. V was clipped by 0 bases and J by 13 bases, with 14 bases between them. CDR1 SGDLS and CDR2 YYNGEE come from the germline V gene. The CDR3, as DNA: TGTGCCAGCAGCGTAGACCCCCGGAGGTCTCCCCTCCACTTT. Translated: CASSVDPRRSPLHF.